The present TCR beta chain was sequenced within a study of regulatory T cells in long-lasting Graves disease. About this clonotype: What it binds is not known.

CDR1 SNHLY and CDR2 FYNNEI come from the germline V gene. The CDR3 spans 16 residues. V lost 6 bases and J 4 bases, leaving 21 bases between the germline ends. Arm-PCR of CDR3 regions and iRepertoire HTBI primers were used to build TCR beta libraries. TCRdb re-called the multiplex PCR reads through MiXCR, storing one row per CDR3 protein. The sample holds around 450,000 distinct CDR3 sequences, 14% to 15% seen once. Time point of the sample: newly diagnosed GD, antithyroid drugs for less than 3 months. With RNA extracted from PBMCs as input, the TCR library was made. General study results and limits: Newly diagnosed Graves' patients exceeded persistent ones in TCR diversity.

This sample was also put to use in a study of T cells in Graves' hyperthyroidism and ophthalmopathy. Turning to that study: Recently diagnosed hyperthyroidism of less than 2 months' duration affected patients aged 18 to 65. In the blood, most expanded thyroid clonotypes above 0.001 appeared as well.

The clonotype comes from a woman aged 25 to 39 with Graves disease. V and J are TRBV2 and TRBJ1-2, with D possibly TRBD1 on 6 matching bases. The sequences come from peripheral blood mononuclear cells (PBMCs), collected at new diagnosis, from a patient treated with antithyroid drugs. The CDR3, as DNA: TGTGCCAGCAGCAGAGACAGGACCCTATCCCCCTATGGCTACACCTTC. The encoded protein is CASSRDRTLSPYGYTF. Drawing the rest from reference TRBV2 and TRBJ1-2, the complete variable domain is EPEVTQTPSHQVTQMGQEVILRCVPISNHLYFYWYRQILGQKVEFLVSFYNNEISEKSEIFDDQFSVERPDGSNFTLKIRSTKLEDSAMYFCASSRDRTLSPYGYTFGSGTRLTVV.